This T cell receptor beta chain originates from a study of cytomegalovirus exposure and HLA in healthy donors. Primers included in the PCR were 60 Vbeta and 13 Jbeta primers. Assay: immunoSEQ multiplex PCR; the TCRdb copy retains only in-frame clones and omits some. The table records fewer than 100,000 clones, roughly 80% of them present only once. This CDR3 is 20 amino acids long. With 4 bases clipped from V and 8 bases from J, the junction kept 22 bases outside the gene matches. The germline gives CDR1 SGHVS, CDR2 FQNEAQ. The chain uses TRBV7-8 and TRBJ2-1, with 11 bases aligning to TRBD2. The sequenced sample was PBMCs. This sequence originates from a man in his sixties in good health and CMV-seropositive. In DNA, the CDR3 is TGTGCCAGCAGCTGGGCGGCAGTAGCGGGGGGGCTGGGAACGGGCTATGAGCAGTTCTTC. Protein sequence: CASSWAAVAGGLGTGYEQFF.